This T cell receptor (beta chain) was recovered during a study of T cell responses to AZD1222 COVID-19 vaccine. Using immunoSEQ multiplex PCR, the repertoire was profiled, and TCRdb retains in-frame clones only, with some absent. Here the sample spans 130,000 to 150,000 clones, about 93% being singletons. This CDR3 region has 13 residues. The germline V gene encodes CDR1 SGHDN and CDR2 FVKESK. With 6 bases removed from V and 1 base from J, the gap between germline ends came to 9 bases. The V and J genes are TRBV14 and TRBJ1-1, with no clear D. The sequence was collected from an adult in good health. The material was peripheral blood, obtained on day 0 of MenACWY control vaccination. The CDR3 spells CASSRLPNTEAFF. The CDR3 DNA is TGTGCCAGCAGTAGGCTCCCGAACACTGAAGCTTTCTTT.